This TCR beta chain is drawn from a study of metastatic and nonmetastatic thyroid tumors. TCRdb re-clonotyped the PCR reads via MiXCR. The sample carries some 27,000 clones, 3.5% to 4% recorded once. Thyroid surgery took place with no prior treatment in any patient. V was pared by 6 bases and J by 5 bases, with 14 bases of the junction left unmatched. The CDR3 runs 16 residues. Germline V gene data show CDR1 as DFQATT and CDR2 as SNEGSKA (reference sequence). The material sequenced was blood. This receptor was identified in a male donor with papillary thyroid cancer or a benign thyroid nodule (not recorded which). Some clones in this sample may be carry-over from other donors' samples. The genes are TRBV20-1 and TRBJ2-1, with 9 bases aligning to TRBD2. The CDR3 nucleotides read TGCAGTGCCCCAGGACTAGCGTCCGGGGCCGACAATGAGCAGTTCTTC. Translation gives CSAPGLASGADNEQFF.